These 25 T cell receptor beta chains originate from one sample sequenced in a study of T cell responses to AZD1222 COVID-19 vaccine. Assay used: immunoSEQ multiplex PCR; TCRdb lists only in-frame clones, some missing. The data show fewer than 150,000 clones, 89% seen once. The material sequenced was peripheral blood, taken on day 0 of AZD1222 vaccination. These receptors were collected from an adult in good health.

The chain employs TRBV3-1 (or the pseudogene TRBV3-2) and TRBJ1-2; 7 bases are shared with TRBD1. The CDR3 contains 12 residues. The trim removed 2 bases at V and 8 bases at J, leaving 2 bases unmatched. Looked up from germline, CDR1 is LGHDT and CDR2 is YNNKEL (reference sequence). CDR3 amino acids: CASSQNRGGYTF. CDR3 DNA: TGTGCCAGCAGCCAAAACAGGGGAGGCTACACCTTC.

This clone was seen just once. The rearrangement links TRBV11-2 to TRBJ2-4; D unclear. The CDR3 totals 15 residues. CDR1 is SGHAT and CDR2 is FQNNGV in the germline V gene. V was shortened by 2 bases and J by 8 bases, with 16 bases between the two germline ends. CDR3: CASSLQLGLSYIQYF. The CDR3 DNA reads TGTGCCAGCAGCTTACAACTCGGATTATCATACATTCAGTACTTC.

The gene calls are TRBV6-7 and TRBJ1-5, with 7 positions matching TRBD1. TRBV6-7 carries the ORF label, with uncertain function. The CDR3 totals 24 residues. The V and J ends lost 0 bases and 1 base, in that order; junction bases with no gene match: 27. The DNA for the CDR3 is TGTGCCAGCAGTTACTCGTCTGGTTTGGTCCAATGTCGACAGGGTAAAGGGAGCAATCAGCCCCAGCATTTT. This gives the protein CASSYSSGLVQCRQGKGSNQPQHF.

This clone was recorded a few times. DNA of the CDR3: TGTGCCAGCAGCGTAGTCCCAGCGGGGGGGCTAAGCGCGAACACCGGGGAGCTGTTTTTT. This codes for CASSVVPAGGLSANTGELFF. The genes are TRBV9 and TRBJ2-2, with 10 positions matching TRBD2. There are 20 residues in the CDR3. The germline CDR1 and CDR2 sequences are SGDLS and YYNGEE. Germline trimming cut 0 bases from V and 0 bases from J; bases unmatched to any gene: 11.

CDR3 sequence reads: CASSRQTSGNTIYF. CDR3 bases: TGTGCCAGCTCCAGACAGACCTCTGGAAACACCATATATTTT. This chain joins TRBV6-5 and TRBJ1-3, with a tentative D call TRBD1 (5 bases). Germline-derived CDR1 and CDR2 are MNHEY and SVGAGI. V was clipped by 8 bases and J by 0 bases, with 11 bases between them. This CDR3 is 14 amino acids long.

The V gene is TRBV6-2 or TRBV6-3, the J gene TRBJ2-3, with D tentatively TRBD1 or TRBD2 (6 bases each). The V and J ends lost 2 bases and 1 base respectively, with 7 bases between them. This CDR3 is built from 14 residues. CDR1 and CDR2 (germline): MNHEY, SVGEGT. In DNA, the CDR3 is TGTGCCAGCAGTTACAGGGGGGGCACAGATACGCAGTATTTT. Its translation: CASSYRGGTDTQYF.

This clone was detected only once. The chain's CDR3 is CSAHQPLAGGPYEQYF. The CDR3 DNA is TGCAGCGCCCACCAACCGCTAGCGGGAGGGCCCTACGAGCAGTACTTC. This chain joins TRBV29-1 and TRBJ2-7, with 12 nucleotides matching TRBD2. V gave up 7 bases and J gave up 2 bases; unmatched junction bases: 12. The V gene's germline CDR1 is SQVTM and CDR2 ANQGSEA. The CDR3 sequence is 16 residues long.

This clone was observed a few times. The gene calls are TRBV20-1 and TRBJ2-3; D is ambiguous. CDR1 is DFQATT and CDR2 is SNEGSKA in the germline V gene (reference sequence). There are 11 residues in the CDR3. The V and J ends lost 2 bases and 6 bases respectively, with 6 bases between them. Here the CDR3 reads CSARNLDTQYF. The CDR3 nucleotides are TGCAGTGCTAGAAATCTGGATACGCAGTATTTT.

Written as DNA, the CDR3 is TGTGCCAGCAGCGTAAGATCCGGACTAGCGGGGGGCCGGCACAATGAGCAGTTCTTC. Translation: CASSVRSGLAGGRHNEQFF. This chain links TRBV9 with TRBJ2-1; 14 bases align to TRBD2. The CDR3 totals 19 residues. J was trimmed by 5 bases and V by 1 base; bases with no gene match: 11. The germline V gene encodes CDR1 SGDLS and CDR2 YYNGEE.

This chain connects TRBV19 to TRBJ2-1; D uncertain. The CDR3 consists of 13 residues. Per germline, CDR1 LNHDA and CDR2 SQIVND (reference sequence). Trimming took off 5 bases at V and 2 bases at J, with 7 bases between the two ends. The CDR3 sequence is CASSPPPYNEQFF. CDR3 nucleotide sequence: TGTGCCAGTAGTCCCCCCCCCTACAATGAGCAGTTCTTC.

J is TRBJ2-1 and V is TRBV5-1; D is uncertain. The CDR3 covers 11 residues. Trimming took 0 bases from V and 9 from J, leaving 4 bases between them. In germline, CDR1 is SGHRS, CDR2 YFSETQ. The chain's CDR3 is CASSLGPEQFF. The CDR3 DNA follows: TGCGCCAGCAGCTTGGGACCTGAGCAGTTCTTC.

This clone was observed a few times. V is TRBV9 and J is TRBJ1-2; D remains ambiguous. Trimming stripped 3 bases from V and 2 bases from J, with 5 bases between. This CDR3 region has 12 residues. CDR1 SGDLS and CDR2 YYNGEE come from the germline V gene. The CDR3 is CASSAENYGYTF. The CDR3 DNA follows: TGTGCCAGCAGCGCAGAAAACTATGGCTACACCTTC.

This clone has a single count. The chain carries TRBV28 and TRBJ1-3; tentatively, D is TRBD1 (5 bases). CDR1 and CDR2 (germline): MDHEN, SYDVKM. This CDR3 is built from 14 residues. V dropped 3 bases and J dropped 8 bases, with 14 bases sitting between them. CDR3 region: CASSLGTDKDTIYF. The CDR3 nucleotides read TGTGCCAGCAGTTTGGGGACGGACAAAGACACCATATATTTT.

V usage is TRBV30 and J usage is TRBJ2-4, with D perhaps assigned TRBD1 or TRBD2 (6 bases each). Trimming cost V 5 bases and J 0 bases, with 8 bases left between them. The CDR3 extends over 13 amino acids. CDR1 and CDR2 (germline): GTSNPN, SVGIG (reference sequence). The CDR3 nucleotides are TGTGCCTGGGGGGGGCTAGCCAAAAACATTCAGTACTTC. Its translation is CAWGGLAKNIQYF.

This clone occurred once. The J gene is TRBJ2-5, the V gene TRBV5-6; 11 positions agree with TRBD2. CDR3 length: 16 residues. Trimming removed 5 bases from V and 1 base from J; junction bases left unmatched: 7. Germline loops: CDR1 SGHDT, CDR2 YYEEEE. The CDR3: CASSSRLAGFQETQYF. In DNA, the CDR3 is TGTGCCAGCAGTTCTAGACTAGCGGGGTTCCAAGAGACCCAGTACTTC.

This chain joins TRBV28 and TRBJ1-2; D not resolved. V lost 6 bases, J lost 8 bases, and 13 bases lay in between. Germline V gene data show CDR1 as MDHEN and CDR2 as SYDVKM. The CDR3 consists of 12 residues. In DNA form, the CDR3 reads TGTGCCAGCAGCTCCACACAAAGGGGCTACACCTTC. It yields the protein CASSSTQRGYTF.

The chain has TRBV19 and TRBJ1-3; no definite D call. V was cut by 2 bases and J by 4 bases, with 12 bases left in between. Germline V gives CDR1 LNHDA, CDR2 SQIVND (reference sequence). This CDR3 region has 15 residues. The CDR3, as DNA: TGTGCCAGTAGTATAAACAGCTTGTGGGGAAACACCATATATTTT. Residues: CASSINSLWGNTIYF.

This chain links TRBV7-2 with TRBJ2-4; D uncertain. Trimming cost V 4 bases and J 9 bases, with 16 bases left between them. CDR1 and CDR2 from the germline V gene are SGHTA and FQGNSA. The CDR3 sequence is 14 residues long. The CDR3 DNA is TGTGCCAGCAGCTCAAACGTTGAAGTAGGCATTCAGTACTTC. Translated: CASSSNVEVGIQYF.

The rearrangement uses TRBV7-2 and TRBJ1-5; a weak D match, TRBD1 (5 bases). Trimming removed 5 bases from V and 5 bases from J, with 13 bases in between. The CDR3 covers 14 residues. Germline lookup yields CDR1 SGHTA and CDR2 FQGNSA. CDR3 DNA sequence: TGTGCCAGCAGCGGGCGGGGCGGCTATCAGCCCCAGCATTTT. It yields the protein CASSGRGGYQPQHF.

V is TRBV21-1 and J is TRBJ2-7; the D call of TRBD1 is as the table states it, not checked on the DNA. TRBV21-1 is assigned pseudogene status. The CDR3 is 15 amino acids. The CDR3 is CASSLLRDKSYEQYF. The CDR3, as DNA: TGTGCCAGCAGCCTCCTCCGGGACAAATCCTACGAGCAGTACTTC.

CDR3 sequence reads: CASSQDRGQPQHF. The DNA for the CDR3 is TGTGCCAGCAGCCAAGATCGAGGTCAGCCCCAGCATTTT. This chain joins TRBV3-1 (or the pseudogene TRBV3-2) and TRBJ1-5; D gene unclear. Trimming removed 0 bases from V and 6 bases from J, with 6 bases in between. This CDR3 region has 13 residues. The germline gives CDR1 LGHDT, CDR2 YNNKEL (reference sequence).

The chain is built from TRBV9 and TRBJ1-1; 8 bases are a match to TRBD1. The CDR3 extends over 15 amino acids. CDR1 is SGDLS and CDR2 is YYNGEE in the germline V gene. The junction had 2 bases not matched to a gene; V was cut back by 0 bases and J by 1 base. CDR3 DNA sequence: TGTGCCAGCAGCGTAGACGGGACAGGGAACACTGAAGCTTTCTTT. Translating it yields CASSVDGTGNTEAFF.

The chain combines TRBV6-5 with TRBJ1-1; maybe TRBD1 (5 bases). V lost 6 bases and J 2 bases, leaving 16 bases between the germline ends. The CDR3 runs 15 residues. CDR1 and CDR2 (germline): MNHEY, SVGAGI. The CDR3 reads CASSQPGGGNTEAFF. As DNA, the CDR3 is TGTGCCAGCAGCCAACCTGGGGGGGGAAACACTGAAGCTTTCTTT.

For this clone: A read error may account for a junction end that differs from germline. The J gene is TRBJ1-1, the V gene TRBV2; maybe TRBD1 (6 bases). Germline loops: CDR1 SNHLY, CDR2 FYNNEI. The CDR3 consists of 15 residues. The CDR3 loop is CASSEARGPEAEAFF. The DNA for the CDR3 is TGTGCCAGCAGTGAAGCTCGGGGGCCCGAGGCTGAGGCTTTCTTT.

The table lists this clone with a few counts. The chain couples TRBV2 to TRBJ2-7, with D unclear. V gave up 7 bases and J gave up 2 bases, with 12 bases separating them. Per germline, CDR1 SNHLY and CDR2 FYNNEI. The CDR3 runs to 13 residues. CDR3 protein: CASNIDRAYEQYF. The CDR3 nucleotides read TGTGCCAGCAACATAGACCGAGCCTACGAGCAGTACTTC.